This paragraph covers one TCR beta chain sequence. The antigen remains unidentified. The source of the sample is a study of T cells expressing NK-cell markers. Study-level information: Beta-chain profiling covered CD3+CD56+NKG2C+, CD3+CD56+NKG2C- and CD3+CD56-NKG2C+ sorted subsets. The sequencing cohort of eight donors included seven HCMV-seropositive individuals and one seronegative individual.

General study results and limits: These clonotypes, the leaders elsewhere, also led the CD3+CD56-NKG2C+ fraction in a few donors.

TCRdb re-called the 5' RACE reads and shows each CDR3 protein once, DNA omitted. The sample data list about 260,000 distinct CDR3 sequences. This sequence was found in a woman aged 18-70 years in good health. The sequenced sample consisted of blood T cells: a sorted CD56 or NKG2C T cell subset, CD4+ or CD8+ T cells, or bulk PBMC T cells (not recorded which).

The chain's CDR3 is CASSWGLADQETQYF. The chain carries TRBV7-2 and TRBJ2-5; the D call from TCRdb, TRBD2, cannot be confirmed without DNA. The CDR3 consists of 15 residues. The V gene's germline CDR1 is SGHTA and CDR2 FQGNSA.